Listed below are T cell receptor beta chains from one sample, sequenced in a study of regulatory T cells. The protocol was immunoSEQ multiplex PCR, while the TCRdb copy is restricted to in-frame clones and leaves out a portion. The top ten clones hold under 2.5% of a sample with about 35,000 clones, over 75% of them seen once. Sequencing was performed on conventional CD4+ T cells sorted from blood. The receptor set was obtained from a person aged 18-29 years with CD3G deficiency. CDR3s include the opening cysteine and the closing phenylalanine or tryptophan. The D gene is left open where the match is weak. For some rows the clone size is stated as once, few or many, or as a class when expanded; others skip it.

NA	TRBJ2-7	NA	TRBV6-6	CASSTGAANEQYF	TGTGCCAGCAGCACGGGGGCCGCAAACGAGCAGTACTTC
medium-sized	TRBJ2-1	NA	TRBV28	CASSLRWDNEQFF	TGTGCCAGCAGTTTAAGATGGGACAATGAGCAGTTCTTC
few	TRBJ2-2	TRBD2	TRBV28	CASSSLAGVYTGELFF	TGTGCCAGCAGTTCCTTAGCGGGAGTCTACACCGGGGAGCTGTTTTTT
NA	TRBJ2-7	TRBD2	TRBV6-1	CASSARTSGRANEQYF	TGTGCCAGCAGTGCCCGGACTAGCGGGAGGGCCAACGAGCAGTACTTC
NA	TRBJ2-1	NA	TRBV5-1	CASSPWPRADNEQFF	TGCGCCAGCAGCCCATGGCCTCGGGCTGACAATGAGCAGTTCTTC
NA	TRBJ2-7	NA	TRBV5-1	CASSPAQGVGEQYF	TGCGCCAGCAGCCCGGCACAGGGCGTGGGAGAGCAGTACTTC
NA	TRBJ2-5	NA	TRBV28	CASSSGTMETQYF	TGTGCCAGCAGTTCCGGTACGATGGAGACCCAGTACTTC
once	TRBJ1-4	NA	TRBV6-6	CASSYGVATNEKLFF	TGTGCCAGCAGTTACGGTGTGGCAACTAATGAAAAACTGTTTTTT
NA	TRBJ2-1	NA	TRBV11-2	CASSSTGVAAGGNEQFF	TGTGCCAGCAGCTCGACAGGGGTGGCAGCGGGAGGCAATGAGCAGTTCTTC
NA	TRBJ2-1	NA	TRBV28	CASSVGSYNEQFF	TGTGCCAGCTCCGTAGGCTCCTACAATGAGCAGTTCTTC
NA	TRBJ2-1	TRBD1	TRBV28	CASSRMTDRDYNEQFF	TGTGCCAGCAGCCGAATGACCGACAGGGACTACAATGAGCAGTTCTTC
NA	TRBJ2-3	NA	TRBV6-1	CASSEIGTPTDTQYF	TGTGCCAGCAGTGAAATTGGGACTCCCACAGATACGCAGTATTTT
NA	TRBJ2-7	TRBD1	TRBV28	CASSSRRTGSYEQYF	TGTGCCAGCAGCAGTCGTAGGACAGGATCCTACGAGCAGTACTTC
NA	TRBJ2-5	TRBD1	TRBV7-3	CASSRTGAQYF	TGTGCCAGCAGCCGGACAGGGGCCCAGTACTTC
NA	TRBJ1-2	NA	TRBV6-1	CASSRTDNYGYTF	TGTGCCAGCAGTAGGACAGACAACTATGGCTACACCTTC
once	TRBJ2-6	NA	TRBV7-9	CASSLDGYGANVLTF	TGTGCCAGCAGCTTAGACGGGTACGGGGCCAACGTCCTGACTTTC
NA	TRBJ1-6	NA	TRBV6-6	CASSYSRGNSPLHF	TGTGCCAGCAGTTACTCGAGGGGGAATTCACCCCTCCACTTT
NA	TRBJ2-3	NA	TRBV11-2	CASSPRTLTDTQYF	TGTGCCAGCAGCCCGAGGACTCTCACAGATACGCAGTATTTT